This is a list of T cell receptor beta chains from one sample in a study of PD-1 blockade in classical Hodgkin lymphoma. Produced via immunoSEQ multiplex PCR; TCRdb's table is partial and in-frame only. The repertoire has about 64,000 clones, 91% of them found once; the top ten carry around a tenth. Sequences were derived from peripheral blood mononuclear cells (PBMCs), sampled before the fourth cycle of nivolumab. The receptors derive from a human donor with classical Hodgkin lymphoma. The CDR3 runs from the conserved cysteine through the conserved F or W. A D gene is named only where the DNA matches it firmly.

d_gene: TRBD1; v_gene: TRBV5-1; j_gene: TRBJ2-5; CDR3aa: CASSLAGLGQGAGTQYF; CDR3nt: TGCGCCAGCAGCTTGGCAGGTTTGGGACAGGGAGCGGGGACCCAGTACTTC
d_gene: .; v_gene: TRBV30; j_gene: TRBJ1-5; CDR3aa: CAWSVVWSNQPQHF; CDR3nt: TGTGCCTGGAGTGTGGTGTGGAGCAATCAGCCCCAGCATTTT
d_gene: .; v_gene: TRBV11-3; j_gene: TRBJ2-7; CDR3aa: CASSLVGGTTYEQYF; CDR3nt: TGTGCCAGCAGCTTAGTTGGGGGCACGACCTACGAGCAGTACTTC
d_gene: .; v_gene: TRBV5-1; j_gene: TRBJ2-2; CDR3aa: CASSPAKGGLFF; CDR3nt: TGCGCCAGCAGCCCTGCTAAGGGTGGACTGTTTTTT
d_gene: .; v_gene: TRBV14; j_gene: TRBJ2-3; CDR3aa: CASSQESLEAQYF; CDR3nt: TGTGCCAGCAGCCAAGAGTCCCTAGAGGCGCAGTATTTT
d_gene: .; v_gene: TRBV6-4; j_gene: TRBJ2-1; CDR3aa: CASSALGGAYNEQFF; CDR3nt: TGTGCCAGCAGTGCCCTAGGAGGGGCCTACAATGAGCAGTTCTTC
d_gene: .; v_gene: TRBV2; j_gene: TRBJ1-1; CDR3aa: CASSRDGYTEAFF; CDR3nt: TGTGCCAGCAGTAGGGACGGATACACTGAAGCTTTCTTT
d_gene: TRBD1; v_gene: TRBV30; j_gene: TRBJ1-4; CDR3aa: CAWKGQATPANEKLFF; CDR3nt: TGTGCCTGGAAGGGACAGGCGACTCCCGCGAATGAAAAACTGTTTTTT
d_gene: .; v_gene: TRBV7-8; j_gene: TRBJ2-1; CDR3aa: CASSFASYPGETYNEQFF; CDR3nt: TGTGCCAGCAGCTTTGCCTCCTACCCGGGGGAGACCTACAATGAGCAGTTCTTC
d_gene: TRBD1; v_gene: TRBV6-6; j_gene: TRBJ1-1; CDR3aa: CASSAYDRAAFF; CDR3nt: TGTGCCAGCAGTGCCTACGACAGGGCCGCTTTCTTT
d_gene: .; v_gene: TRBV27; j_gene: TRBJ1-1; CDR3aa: CASKSAGTHELMNTEAFF; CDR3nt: TGTGCCAGCAAATCAGCCGGGACACATGAACTCATGAACACTGAAGCTTTCTTT